This T cell receptor beta chain was obtained from a study of human T cells and chemical hapten exposure. This CDR3 has 14 amino acids. Germline CDR1 reads MNHNS; CDR2 reads SASEGT. This clonotype turned up a few times. Its antigen is unknown. The time point was: patch test 2, 6 weeks after DPC sensitization. Treatment described: therapeutic diphenylcyclopropenone sensitization with weekly scalp DPC. Researchers extracted total RNA from unfractionated whole blood. Unique molecular identifiers were attached to individual cDNA molecules during library preparation. TCRdb ran MiXCR on the RACE reads and lists one entry per CDR3 protein. Here the sample spans about 89,000 distinct CDR3 sequences, roughly 11% being singletons. Findings and caveats of the study: TCRs above 1 in 1000 frequency did not change with DPC sensitization. While controls formed fewer of them, expanded TCRs formed significantly more large CDR3 similarity clusters.

The sequence was collected from a man in his forties with alopecia areata. Some clones in this sample may be carry-over from other donors' samples. Sequenced material: whole blood, taken in connection with sensitization to the hapten diphenylcyclopropenone (DPC). The V and J genes are TRBV6-1 and TRBJ2-2; TRBD1 matches 8 bases. The CDR3 DNA sequence: TGTGCTATAACCCGGACAGGGCGCACCGGGGAGCTGTTTTTT. It is translated as CAITRTGRTGELFF.